This passage covers 10 T cell receptor beta chains from one sample sequenced in a study of OX40 agonist ivuxolimab in advanced cancers. Clones were sequenced by immunoSEQ multiplex PCR, and TCRdb holds only the in-frame ones, with some missing. The table records 30,000 to 40,000 clones, about 70% of them present only once. The sample consisted of CD4+ or CD8+ T cells sorted from blood, taken in a trial of the OX40 agonist ivuxolimab. The receptor source for this set is an adult with an advanced solid tumor such as melanoma, head and neck, liver or kidney cancer.

In its sample, this clone was seen once. This rearrangement joins TRBV7-9 to TRBJ1-1; 7 positions agree with TRBD1. Germline V gives CDR1 SEHNR, CDR2 FQNEAQ (reference sequence). The J segment lost 5 bases and the V segment lost 5 bases, leaving 8 bases of the junction unmatched. The CDR3 spans 14 residues. The CDR3 spells CASSTLQGSTEAFF. The CDR3, as DNA: TGTGCCAGCAGCACACTACAGGGGAGTACTGAAGCTTTCTTT.

This sequence joins TRBV19 and TRBJ1-1; D is ambiguous. Between the trimmed V and J ends, which lost 3 bases and 7 bases, there was a span of 9 bases. The CDR3 has 12 residues. The germline V gene encodes CDR1 LNHDA and CDR2 SQIVND (reference sequence). The CDR3 DNA reads as TGTGCCAGTAGTATCAACTGGGGTGAAGCTTTCTTT. This encodes CASSINWGEAFF.

The chain joins TRBV6-5 to TRBJ1-1; D call uncertain. The CDR3 is 14 amino acids. Germline V CDR1 and CDR2: MNHEY, SVGAGI. Between the trimmed V and J ends, which lost 5 bases and 0 bases, there was a span of 10 bases. Written as DNA, the CDR3 is TGTGCCAGCAGTGAGGGAGGGCTGAACACTGAAGCTTTCTTT. It translates to CASSEGGLNTEAFF.

This chain connects TRBV29-1 to TRBJ1-1; 11 bases match TRBD1. V shed 1 base and J 7 bases; nucleotides not matched to a gene: 5. Per germline, CDR1 SQVTM and CDR2 ANQGSEA. The CDR3 covers 14 residues. The CDR3 nucleotides read TGCAGCGTTGAAGTCGGGACAGGGGGACATGAAGCTTTCTTT. Translation: CSVEVGTGGHEAFF.

The chain combines TRBV30 with TRBJ2-7; 7 bases fit TRBD1. This CDR3 is built from 11 residues. Germline V gene sequence: CDR1 GTSNPN, CDR2 SVGIG (reference sequence). The ends lost 2 bases at V and 6 bases at J; junction bases unmatched: 1. CDR3 protein: CAWSRGREQYF. The CDR3 bases are TGTGCCTGGAGTAGGGGGCGCGAGCAGTACTTC. The entire variable domain, with the rest obtained from reference TRBV30 and TRBJ2-7, is as follows: SQTIHQWPATLVQPVGSPLSLECTVEGTSNPNLYWYRQAAGRGLQLLFYSVGIGQISSEVPQNLSASRPQDRQFILSSKKLLLSDSGFYLCAWSRGREQYFGPGTRLTVT.

This CDR3 reads CASSLQNEKLFF. CDR3 nucleotide sequence: TGTGCCAGCAGCTTACAGAATGAAAAACTGTTTTTT. V gene TRBV7-9 combines with J gene TRBJ1-4; the D is unclear. Germline CDR1 reads SEHNR; CDR2 reads FQNEAQ (reference sequence). The V and J ends lost 2 bases and 5 bases respectively, with 3 bases between them. This CDR3 region has 12 residues.

J is TRBJ1-5 and V is TRBV27; possibly TRBD1 for D (6 bases). The CDR3 has 17 amino acids. The germline V gene encodes CDR1 MNHEY and CDR2 SMNVEV (reference sequence). Trimming took off 3 bases at V and 2 bases at J, with 17 bases between the two ends. For the CDR3, the DNA is TGTGCCAGCAGTTTTTGGGCAGGGGCTAATGGCAATCAGCCCCAGCATTTT. Protein: CASSFWAGANGNQPQHF.

J is TRBJ2-5 and V is TRBV5-1; 8 bases map to TRBD2. Germline V gene sequence: CDR1 SGHRS, CDR2 YFSETQ. V shed 7 bases and J 3 bases; nucleotides not matched to a gene: 11. The CDR3 runs to 15 residues. CDR3 in amino acids: CASGERGTGKETQYF. In DNA form, the CDR3 reads TGCGCCAGCGGGGAGCGGGGGACCGGAAAAGAGACCCAGTACTTC. Filled out from reference TRBV5-1 and TRBJ2-5, the complete variable domain reads KAGVTQTPRYLIKTRGQQVTLSCSPISGHRSVSWYQQTPGQGLQFLFEYFSETQRNKGNFPGRFSGRQFSNSRSEMNVSTLELGDSALYLCASGERGTGKETQYFGPGTRLLVL.

The V and J genes are TRBV5-1 and TRBJ1-5, with TRBD1 matching 7 bases. There are 15 residues in the CDR3. Germline V gene sequence: CDR1 SGHRS, CDR2 YFSETQ. J lost 1 base, V lost 0 bases, and 1 base had no gene match. CDR3 residues: CASSLEGQSNQPQHF. CDR3 DNA sequence: TGCGCCAGCAGCTTGGAGGGACAGAGCAATCAGCCCCAGCATTTT. The full variable domain, rest sourced from reference TRBV5-1 and TRBJ1-5, is KAGVTQTPRYLIKTRGQQVTLSCSPISGHRSVSWYQQTPGQGLQFLFEYFSETQRNKGNFPGRFSGRQFSNSRSEMNVSTLELGDSALYLCASSLEGQSNQPQHFGDGTRLSIL.

This clone was observed a handful of times. The rearrangement joins TRBV29-1 to TRBJ2-1; D is perhaps TRBD2 (6 bases). CDR1 and CDR2 from the germline V gene are SQVTM and ANQGSEA. Between the trimmed V and J ends, which lost 4 bases and 1 base, there was a span of 8 bases. This CDR3 spans 13 amino acids. The CDR3 reads CSVVRGSYNEQFF. The CDR3 DNA is TGCAGCGTTGTTCGGGGGTCCTACAATGAGCAGTTCTTC.